These T cell receptor beta chains were read from a single sample in a study of blood T cell repertoires in COVID-19. Profiling relied on immunoSEQ multiplex PCR, and the TCRdb table lists in-frame clones only, not all of them. In the table there are 200,000 to 300,000 clones, more than 75% of which are singletons. The sample was PBMCs or T cells enriched from blood (not recorded which). The receptors derive from a young woman who had recovered from COVID-19. The conserved cysteine and the conserved F or W are not part of the CDR3 here. Fields, in order: V gene, CDR3 protein.

TRBV3-1/TRBV3-2	ASSQGPLSGYEQY
TRBV18	ASSPDGDYGYT
TRBV9	ASSPGDTYEQY
TRBV27	ASSFSGAHYNEQF
TRBV6-5	ASSPQGTYGYT
TRBV7-2	ASSLGAGGARQETQY
TRBV9	ASSVRGGQHTEAF
TRBV28	ASSARLAGSGYEQY
TRBV7-9	ASSSSTGAGEAF
TRBV4-1	ASSQETVNYGYT
TRBV15	ATSRAGGGSYEQY
TRBV11-3	ASSLAPGTGGTNEKLF
TRBV5-4	ASSFGTTSYEQY
TRBV11-2	ASSAGVEAAYEQY
TRBV4-1	ASSLGTSGRHEQY
TRBV18	ASSPALPGYTEAF
TRBV28	ASSSDRGQDQPQH
TRBV6-4	ASSDGTRWAYEQY
TRBV5-1	ASSLIGFEAGTEAF
TRBV19	ASSIGGGRGGGELF
TRBV6-6	ASSYSTKVQPQH
TRBV18	ASSQGQSEAF
TRBV13	ASRLWTGASPLH
TRBV21-1	ASSKARGGFNYGYT
TRBV2	ASSPFGGQQETQY
TRBV10-3	AISVTNQPQH
TRBV24-1	ATRKTTGTGTQY
TRBV11-2	ASSLRLVAGVVYNEQF
TRBV11-3	ASSFGARGEKLF
TRBV30	AWSVRVLNYGYT
TRBV6-5	ASSSGTLNGYT
TRBV9	ASSVGTSGKRDTQY
TRBV28	ASSSLLAGATDTQY
TRBV9	ASSLAGSARETQY
TRBV10-3	AISDEGQGGRETQY
TRBV11-2	ASSLQGLVSQPQH
TRBV6-2/TRBV6-3	ASSYSPSGGADIPDTQY
TRBV5-1	ASSSGTSGDQETQY
TRBV7-7	ASSNDRGEKLF
TRBV4-2	ASSQTTTDTQY
TRBV7-9	ASSFGRGDTEAF
TRBV4-1	ASSQGGRGGSYNEQF
TRBV9	ASSEGDGSSYEQY